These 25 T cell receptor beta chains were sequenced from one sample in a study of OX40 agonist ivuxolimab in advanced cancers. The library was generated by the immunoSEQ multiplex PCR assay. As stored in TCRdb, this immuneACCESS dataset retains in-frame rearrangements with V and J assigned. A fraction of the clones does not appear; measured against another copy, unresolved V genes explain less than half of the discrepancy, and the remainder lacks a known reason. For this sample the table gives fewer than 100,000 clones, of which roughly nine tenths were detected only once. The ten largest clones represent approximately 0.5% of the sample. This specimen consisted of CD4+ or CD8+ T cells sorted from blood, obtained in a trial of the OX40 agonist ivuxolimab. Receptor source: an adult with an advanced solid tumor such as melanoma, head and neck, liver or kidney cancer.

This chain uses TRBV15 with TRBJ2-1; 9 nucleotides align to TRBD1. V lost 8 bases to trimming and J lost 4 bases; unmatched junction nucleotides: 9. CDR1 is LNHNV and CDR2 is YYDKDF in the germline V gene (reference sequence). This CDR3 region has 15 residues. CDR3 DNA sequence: TGTGCCACCGGTCCCGGGACAGGGAAATACAATGAGCAGTTCTTC. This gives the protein CATGPGTGKYNEQFF.

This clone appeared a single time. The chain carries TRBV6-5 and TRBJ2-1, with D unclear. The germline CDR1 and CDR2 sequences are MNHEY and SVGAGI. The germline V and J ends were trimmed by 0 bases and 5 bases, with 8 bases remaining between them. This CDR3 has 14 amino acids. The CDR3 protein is CASSYSRSDNEQFF. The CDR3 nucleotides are TGTGCCAGCAGTTACTCCCGCTCAGACAATGAGCAGTTCTTC.

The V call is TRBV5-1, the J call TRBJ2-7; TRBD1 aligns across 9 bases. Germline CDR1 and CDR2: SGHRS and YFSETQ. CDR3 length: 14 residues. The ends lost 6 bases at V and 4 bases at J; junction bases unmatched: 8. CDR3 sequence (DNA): TGCGCCAGCACCCCCGGGACAGGGCGGTACGAGCAGTACTTC. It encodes CASTPGTGRYEQYF.

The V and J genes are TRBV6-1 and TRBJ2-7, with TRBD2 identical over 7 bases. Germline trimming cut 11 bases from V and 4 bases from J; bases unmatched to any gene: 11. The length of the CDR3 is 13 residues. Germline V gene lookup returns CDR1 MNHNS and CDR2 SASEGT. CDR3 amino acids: CAGGVGFTYEQYF. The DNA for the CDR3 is TGTGCCGGGGGGGTGGGCTTCACTTACGAGCAGTACTTC.

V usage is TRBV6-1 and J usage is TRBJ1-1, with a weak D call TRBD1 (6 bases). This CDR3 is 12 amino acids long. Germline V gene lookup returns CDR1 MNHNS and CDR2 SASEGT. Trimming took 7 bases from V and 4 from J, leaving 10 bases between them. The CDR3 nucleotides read TGTGCCAGCACCACAGGGTTCACTGAAGCTTTCTTT. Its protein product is CASTTGFTEAFF.

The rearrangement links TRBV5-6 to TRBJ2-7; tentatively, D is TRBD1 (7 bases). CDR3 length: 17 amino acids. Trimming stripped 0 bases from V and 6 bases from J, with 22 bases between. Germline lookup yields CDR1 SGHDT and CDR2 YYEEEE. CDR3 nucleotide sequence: TGTGCCAGCAGCTTGGCTTTCCAGGGGGGAATGACTAGCGAGCAGTACTTC. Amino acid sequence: CASSLAFQGGMTSEQYF.

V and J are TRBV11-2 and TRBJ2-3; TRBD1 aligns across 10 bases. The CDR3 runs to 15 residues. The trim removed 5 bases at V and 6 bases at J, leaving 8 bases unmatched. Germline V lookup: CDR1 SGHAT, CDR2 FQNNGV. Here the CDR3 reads CASSVTGTGEDTQYF. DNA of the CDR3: TGTGCCAGCAGCGTAACCGGGACAGGGGAGGATACGCAGTATTTT.

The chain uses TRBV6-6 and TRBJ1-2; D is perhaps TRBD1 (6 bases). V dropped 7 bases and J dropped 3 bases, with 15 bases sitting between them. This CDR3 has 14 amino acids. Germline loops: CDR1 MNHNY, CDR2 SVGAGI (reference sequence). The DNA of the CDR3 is TGTGCCAGCATAGCGGGGGGGCAGGACTATGGCTACACCTTC. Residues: CASIAGGQDYGYTF.

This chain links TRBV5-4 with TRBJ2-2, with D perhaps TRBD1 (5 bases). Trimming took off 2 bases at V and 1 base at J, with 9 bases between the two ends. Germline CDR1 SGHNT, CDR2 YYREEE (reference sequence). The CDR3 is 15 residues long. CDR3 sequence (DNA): TGTGCCAGCAGCTTAGGGGTTAGGAACACCGGGGAGCTGTTTTTT. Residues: CASSLGVRNTGELFF.

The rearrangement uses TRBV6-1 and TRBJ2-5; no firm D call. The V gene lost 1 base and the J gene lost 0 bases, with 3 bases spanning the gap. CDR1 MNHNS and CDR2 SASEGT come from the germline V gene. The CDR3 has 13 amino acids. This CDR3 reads CASSEGYQETQYF. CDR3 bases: TGTGCCAGCAGTGAAGGGTACCAAGAGACCCAGTACTTC.

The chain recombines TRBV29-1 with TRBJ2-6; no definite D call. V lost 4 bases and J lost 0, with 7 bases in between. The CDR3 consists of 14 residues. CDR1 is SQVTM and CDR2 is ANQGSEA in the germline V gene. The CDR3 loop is CSVVQSSGANVLTF. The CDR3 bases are TGCAGCGTTGTTCAGAGCTCTGGGGCCAACGTCCTGACTTTC.

This CDR3 is CASTRTGTASFSGNTIYF. CDR3 bases: TGTGCCAGCACCCGAACCGGGACAGCCTCCTTCTCTGGAAACACCATATATTTT. V is TRBV2 and J is TRBJ1-3, with 7 bases aligning to TRBD1. Germline V gene sequence: CDR1 SNHLY, CDR2 FYNNEI. The J segment lost 0 bases and the V segment lost 7 bases, leaving 15 bases of the junction unmatched. This CDR3 is 18 amino acids long. The whole variable domain, filled in from reference TRBV2 and TRBJ1-3, reads EPEVTQTPSHQVTQMGQEVILRCVPISNHLYFYWYRQILGQKVEFLVSFYNNEISEKSEIFDDQFSVERPDGSNFTLKIRSTKLEDSAMYFCASTRTGTASFSGNTIYFGEGSWLTVV.

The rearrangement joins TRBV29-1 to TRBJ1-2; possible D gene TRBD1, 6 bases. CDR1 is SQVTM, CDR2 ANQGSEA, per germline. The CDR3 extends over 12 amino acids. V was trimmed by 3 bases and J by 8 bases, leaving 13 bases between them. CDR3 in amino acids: CSVEIQGAGYTF. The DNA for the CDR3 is TGCAGCGTTGAGATACAGGGTGCCGGCTACACCTTC.

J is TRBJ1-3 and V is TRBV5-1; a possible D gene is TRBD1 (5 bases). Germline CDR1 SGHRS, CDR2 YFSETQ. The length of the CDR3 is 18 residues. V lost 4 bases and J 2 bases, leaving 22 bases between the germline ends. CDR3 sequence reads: CASSRLAVGAKAGNTIYF. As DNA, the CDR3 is TGCGCCAGCAGCCGACTCGCTGTTGGGGCAAAGGCTGGAAACACCATATATTTT.

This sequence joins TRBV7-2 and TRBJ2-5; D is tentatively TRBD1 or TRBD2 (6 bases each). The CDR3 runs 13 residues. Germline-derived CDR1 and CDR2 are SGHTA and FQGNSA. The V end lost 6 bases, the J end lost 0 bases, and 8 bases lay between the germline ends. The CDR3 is CASSRGHQETQYF. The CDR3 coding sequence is TGTGCCAGCAGTCGGGGGCACCAAGAGACCCAGTACTTC.

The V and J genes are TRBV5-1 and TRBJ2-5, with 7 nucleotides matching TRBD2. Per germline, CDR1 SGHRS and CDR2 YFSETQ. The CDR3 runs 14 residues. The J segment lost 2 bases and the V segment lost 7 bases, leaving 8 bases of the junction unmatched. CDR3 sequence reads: CASGVIGGQETQYF. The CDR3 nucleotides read TGCGCCAGCGGGGTAATCGGGGGGCAAGAGACCCAGTACTTC.

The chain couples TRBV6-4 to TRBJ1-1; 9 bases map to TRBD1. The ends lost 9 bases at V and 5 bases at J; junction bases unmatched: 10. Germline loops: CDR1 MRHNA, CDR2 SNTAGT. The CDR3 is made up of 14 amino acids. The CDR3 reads CASRQGGTSTEAFF. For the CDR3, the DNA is TGTGCCAGTAGACAGGGGGGGACGTCGACTGAAGCTTTCTTT.

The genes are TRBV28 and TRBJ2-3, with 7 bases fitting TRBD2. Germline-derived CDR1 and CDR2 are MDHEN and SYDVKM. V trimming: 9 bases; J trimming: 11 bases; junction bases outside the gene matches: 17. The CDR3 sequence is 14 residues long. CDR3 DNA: TGTGCCAGTCTCCCGGGGGAGCGGGATCGGGGGCAGTATTTT. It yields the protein CASLPGERDRGQYF.

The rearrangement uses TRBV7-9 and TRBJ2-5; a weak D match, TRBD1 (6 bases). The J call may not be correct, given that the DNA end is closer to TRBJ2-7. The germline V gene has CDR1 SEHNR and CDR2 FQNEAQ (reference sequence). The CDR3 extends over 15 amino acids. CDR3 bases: TGTGCCAGCAGCTTAGCAAGGACAGAGACCTACGAGCAGTACTTC. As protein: CASSLARTETYEQYF.

This chain's CDR3 is CASSRPDALLSGELFF. The CDR3 nucleotides are TGTGCCAGCAGTCGTCCGGACGCCCTCCTGTCCGGGGAGCTGTTTTTT. The chain combines TRBV7-8 with TRBJ2-2; D uncertain. The CDR3 is made up of 16 amino acids. Per germline, CDR1 SGHVS and CDR2 FQNEAQ. Trimming removed 6 bases from V and 6 bases from J, with 20 bases in between.

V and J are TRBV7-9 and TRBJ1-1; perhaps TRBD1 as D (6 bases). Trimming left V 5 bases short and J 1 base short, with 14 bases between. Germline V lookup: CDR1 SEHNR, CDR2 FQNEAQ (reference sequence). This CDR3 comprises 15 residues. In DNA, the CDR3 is TGTGCCAGCAGCCCTCAACAGGGAGGGAACACTGAAGCTTTCTTT. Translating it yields CASSPQQGGNTEAFF.

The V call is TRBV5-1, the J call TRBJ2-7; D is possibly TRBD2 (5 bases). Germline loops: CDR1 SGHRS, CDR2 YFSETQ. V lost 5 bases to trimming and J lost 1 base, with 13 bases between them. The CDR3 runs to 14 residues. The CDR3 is CASSPGRESYEQYF. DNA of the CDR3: TGCGCCAGCAGTCCTGGACGGGAATCCTACGAGCAGTACTTC.

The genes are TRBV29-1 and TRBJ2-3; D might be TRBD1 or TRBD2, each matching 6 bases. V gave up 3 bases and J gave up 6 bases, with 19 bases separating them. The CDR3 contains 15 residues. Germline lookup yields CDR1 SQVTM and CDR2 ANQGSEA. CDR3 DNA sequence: TGCAGCGTTGATTCTGGGGTAGTGGGGGGCGATACGCAGTATTTT. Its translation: CSVDSGVVGGDTQYF.

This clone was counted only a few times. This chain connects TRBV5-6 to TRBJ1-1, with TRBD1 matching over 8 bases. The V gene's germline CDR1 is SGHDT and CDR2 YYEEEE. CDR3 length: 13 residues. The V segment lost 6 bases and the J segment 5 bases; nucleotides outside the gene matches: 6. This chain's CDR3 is CASMIRGQTEAFF. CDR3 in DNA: TGTGCCAGCATGATCAGGGGGCAGACTGAAGCTTTCTTT.

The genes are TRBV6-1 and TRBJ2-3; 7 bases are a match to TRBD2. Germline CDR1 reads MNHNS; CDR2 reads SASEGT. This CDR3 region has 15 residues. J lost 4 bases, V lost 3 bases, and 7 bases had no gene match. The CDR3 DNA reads TGTGCCAGCAGTGATCCCTCCCGGGAGGCAGATACGCAGTATTTT. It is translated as CASSDPSREADTQYF.